This paragraph reports one TCR beta chain. By its share of the sample, this clonotype is medium-sized (0.01 to 0.1%). Its antigen remains undetermined. Within one base of it there is no much larger clone, and no base qualities were kept. According to the study, the label for this sample's time point signals: sample taken at primary tumor resection. Whole RNA extracted from tumor and nontumor lung tissue, or from cryopreserved PBMC samples, was used for TCR sequencing without cell sorting. The donors were 72 patients from the lung TRACERx cohort who had early-stage, untreated non-small cell lung cancer. Only patients with enough RNA available from two or more tumor regions were chosen for TCR sequencing. The receptor library was made with 5' RACE. The sequencer was a NextSeq 500. To allow correction of PCR and sequencing errors, the TCR library protocol tagged every TCR cDNA molecule with a unique molecular identifier. As for how the authors treated the data: TCR identification, UMI-based error correction and CDR3 extraction were all carried out with Decombinator tools. Expanded TCRs were defined as those above a frequency of 2 per 1,000, corresponding to the top 1% of the tumor frequency distribution. Each repertoire was subsampled 100 times to 5,000 TCRs, after which Renyi diversity was computed with the R vegan package. To build CDR3 similarity networks, amino acid triplet string-kernel similarity was used, and CDR3s were connected when their pairwise similarity was above 0.82. TCRdb redid the processing of the public reads, applying fastp at Q25 and MiXCR, and retained in-frame beta chains. Rows matching on CDR3 protein sequence are summarized as one entry with the most common DNA and genes. The V and J calls come from TCRdb's annotation, not from the publication. This sample comprises roughly 16,000 distinct CDR3 sequences, 20% to 25% of them detected only once. The ten most abundant clones make up about a fifth of the sample.

This entry is derived from a study of spatial heterogeneity in lung cancer (dated by TCRdb to the late 2010s). For the wider study: More beta-chain than alpha-chain transcripts were consistently detected, likely reflecting higher beta-chain transcript abundance. In the raw uncorrected reads, each unique combination of TCR and UMI appeared more than ten times on average. TCR alpha and beta repertoires were quantitatively compared across multiple tumor regions, matched nontumor lung and blood in non-small cell lung cancer. TCR repertoire features were related to nonsynonymous mutation counts determined by whole-exome sequencing of tumor tissue. Both alpha and beta chains were TCR-sequenced in samples taken at surgery, namely 220 tumor regions, 61 to 65 matched nontumor lung samples and around 53 PBMC samples. General conclusions and limits of the study: Ubiquitous expanded tumor TCRs were detected in blood more often at tumor resection than at routine follow-up. Confirming at a functional level the hypothesis that regional TCRs recognize regional mutations was considered to require additional single-cell paired TCR alpha and beta sequencing.

Trimmed from V: 1 base; trimmed from J: 0 bases; junction bases lacking a gene match: 6. According to the germline V gene, CDR1 reads SGHTA and CDR2 reads FQGNSA. From the cysteine up to the phenylalanine, the CDR3 has a length of 17 residues. The CDR3 DNA has 51 bases and is translated from base 1. The receptor comes from a female donor with early-stage non-small cell lung cancer. Recombination joined TRBV7-2 with TRBJ2-1; the junction holds 7 bases that match TRBD2. The source was PBMCs, collected at surgery. The CDR3 region reads CASSLVLAALSYNEQFF. Here is the DNA: TGTGCCAGCAGCTTAGTTCTAGCGGCCCTCTCCTACAATGAGCAGTTCTTC.